The 21 T cell receptor beta chains below all came from one sample that was sequenced in a study of beta chain features in type 1 diabetes. The investigators reverse transcribed all of the isolated RNA, so they sequenced expressed TCRB transcripts. The repertoire was sequenced with immunoSEQ multiplex PCR; TCRdb's copy has only in-frame clones and lacks some. The sample lists 350,000 to 400,000 clones, around 15% seen once, with roughly 0.017% in the top ten. The sequenced material came from naive CD4+ T cells from blood. These receptors came from a woman aged 18-35 years in good health.

The rearrangement joins TRBV7-2 to TRBJ2-1; 7 bases are a match to TRBD2. Germline assignment: CDR1 SGHTA and CDR2 FQGNSA. The J segment lost 2 bases and the V segment lost 3 bases, leaving 1 base of the junction unmatched. This CDR3 has 14 residues. Written as DNA, the CDR3 is TGTGCCAGCAGCTTGGGAGGGACCTACAATGAGCAGTTCTTC. Residues: CASSLGGTYNEQFF.

This clone appeared a few times. This chain uses TRBV27 with TRBJ1-2; 7 nucleotides agree with TRBD1. CDR3 length: 14 residues. J was trimmed by 8 bases and V by 1 base; bases with no gene match: 7. Germline CDR1 reads MNHEY; CDR2 reads SMNVEV (reference sequence). CDR3: CASSLYQGDLGYTF. The CDR3 region has the DNA TGTGCCAGCAGTTTATATCAGGGGGACTTAGGCTACACCTTC.

V gene TRBV4-1 combines with J gene TRBJ2-3, with 9 bases lining up with TRBD2. The germline V gene encodes CDR1 MGHRA and CDR2 YSYEKL. The CDR3 covers 17 residues. The trim removed 4 bases at V and 4 bases at J, leaving 12 bases unmatched. CDR3: CASSPRSPSGMPDTQYF. The CDR3 DNA reads as TGCGCCAGCAGCCCCAGGTCGCCTAGCGGGATGCCAGATACGCAGTATTTT.

This chain joins TRBV7-9 and TRBJ1-5, with D perhaps matching TRBD1 (6 bases). The length of the CDR3 is 14 residues. V was pared by 4 bases and J by 4 bases, with 11 bases between. Germline V gene sequence: CDR1 SEHNR, CDR2 FQNEAQ (reference sequence). The CDR3 DNA reads as TGTGCCAGCAGCTCCCGGGACACTAATCAGCCCCAGCATTTT. This encodes CASSSRDTNQPQHF.

CDR3 residues: CASRNQDFNTGELFF. The CDR3 coding sequence is TGTGCCAGCAGAAACCAGGACTTCAACACCGGGGAGCTGTTTTTT. The V and J genes are TRBV2 and TRBJ2-2, with D tentatively TRBD2 (5 bases). Germline loops: CDR1 SNHLY, CDR2 FYNNEI. Trimming stripped 6 bases from V and 2 bases from J, with 13 bases between. CDR3 size: 15 residues.

The chain employs TRBV30 and TRBJ2-1, with TRBD2 identical over 12 bases. From germline, CDR1 is GTSNPN and CDR2 SVGIG (reference sequence). The length of the CDR3 is 14 residues. Trimming cost V 7 bases and J 2 bases; bases outside gene matches: 3. The CDR3: CASRTSGTYNEQFF. The CDR3 DNA is TGTGCCTCGCGGACTAGCGGGACCTACAATGAGCAGTTCTTC.

This clone appeared a few times. The rearrangement links TRBV28 to TRBJ1-1; tentatively, D is TRBD1 (6 bases). Trimming pared 7 bases from V and 2 bases from J, leaving 14 bases between. The CDR3 loop spans 14 amino acids. The V gene's germline CDR1 is MDHEN and CDR2 SYDVKM. The CDR3 loop reads CASKGPQGNTEAFF. For the CDR3, the DNA is TGTGCCAGCAAGGGGCCACAGGGAAACACTGAAGCTTTCTTT.

This clone has more than one count but fewer than ten. The rearrangement uses TRBV30 and TRBJ2-1; TRBD1 matches at 10 bases. Unmatched junction bases numbered 6, after V lost 3 bases and J lost 10 bases. Germline CDR1 GTSNPN, CDR2 SVGIG (reference sequence). The CDR3 extends over 13 amino acids. The CDR3 coding sequence is TGTGCCTGGAGGGGACAGGGGCGTGGGGAGCAGTTCTTC. Encoded protein: CAWRGQGRGEQFF.

The chain carries TRBV5-4 and TRBJ2-7; D is possibly TRBD2 (5 bases). V lost 1 base and J 5 bases, leaving 10 bases between the germline ends. Germline CDR1 SGHNT, CDR2 YYREEE (reference sequence). The CDR3 has 13 residues. The CDR3 DNA is TGTGCCAGCAGCTTGCTAGGGAGCAACGAGCAGTACTTC. This encodes CASSLLGSNEQYF.

The rearrangement links TRBV2 to TRBJ1-1; D gene uncertain. V was clipped by 9 bases and J by 5 bases, with 10 bases between them. Germline CDR1 and CDR2: SNHLY and FYNNEI. CDR3 size: 11 residues. CDR3 region: CARVEGTEAFF. DNA for the CDR3: TGTGCCAGAGTCGAGGGAACTGAAGCTTTCTTT.

This clone was counted only a few times. The chain is built from TRBV28 and TRBJ1-5; 7 nucleotides match TRBD1. The V segment lost 3 bases and the J segment 5 bases; nucleotides outside the gene matches: 7. CDR3 length: 15 residues. Per the germline V gene, CDR1 is MDHEN and CDR2 is SYDVKM. DNA of the CDR3: TGTGCCAGCAGTTTTGAGGTACAGGGGCATCAGCCCCAGCATTTT. Translation: CASSFEVQGHQPQHF.

The sample holds a few counts of this clone. V and J are TRBV6-5 and TRBJ2-2, with 7 bases fitting TRBD1. The germline V gene has CDR1 MNHEY and CDR2 SVGAGI. This CDR3 is 15 amino acids long. J gave up 1 base and V 4 bases, and 3 bases lay outside the gene matches. The DNA for the CDR3 is TGTGCCAGCAGTTCGGACAGGAGGAACACCGGGGAGCTGTTTTTT. It encodes CASSSDRRNTGELFF.

This clone was detected only a few times. The CDR3 nucleotides read TGTGCCAGCAGCTTAGGACGGAGGGGCCAAGAGACCCAGTACTTC. This encodes CASSLGRRGQETQYF. The genes are TRBV7-2 and TRBJ2-5; D possibly corresponds to TRBD2 (6 bases). The CDR3 has 15 amino acids. Between the trimmed V and J ends, which lost 1 base and 1 base, there was a span of 10 bases. In germline, CDR1 is SGHTA, CDR2 FQGNSA.

J is TRBJ2-5 and V is TRBV9, with D possibly matching TRBD2 (5 bases). CDR1 and CDR2 (germline): SGDLS, YYNGEE. CDR3 length equals 16 residues. Trimming removed 0 bases at V and 1 base at J, with 13 bases between. The CDR3 nucleotides are TGTGCCAGCAGCGTAGGAGGACGAGCGGCCCAAGAGACCCAGTACTTC. Its translation: CASSVGGRAAQETQYF.

The V and J genes are TRBV15 and TRBJ2-1; TRBD2 matches at 8 bases. The CDR3 covers 15 residues. Germline V gene data show CDR1 as LNHNV and CDR2 as YYDKDF (reference sequence). The V segment lost 7 bases and the J segment 5 bases; nucleotides outside the gene matches: 10. The DNA of the CDR3 is TGTGCCACCAAGCGTGGGGGACTAGGGCACAATGAGCAGTTCTTC. It yields the protein CATKRGGLGHNEQFF. The full variable domain, rest sourced from reference TRBV15 and TRBJ2-1, is DAMVIQNPRYQVTQFGKPVTLSCSQTLNHNVMYWYQQKSSQAPKLLFHYYDKDFNNEADTPDNFQSRRPNTSFCFLDIRSPGLGDTAMYLCATKRGGLGHNEQFFGPGTRLTVL.

In this sample, this clone turned up a few times. This sequence joins TRBV16 and TRBJ2-7; D is unclear. V was cut by 1 base and J by 10 bases, with 8 bases left in between. The CDR3 extends over 11 amino acids. Germline CDR1 is KGHSY and CDR2 is FQNENV. Here the CDR3 reads CASSQFVFQYF. The CDR3, as DNA: TGTGCCAGCAGCCAATTTGTATTTCAGTACTTC.

This clone has more than one count but fewer than ten. The chain carries TRBV11-1 and TRBJ2-5, with 8 bases lining up with TRBD2. J lost 5 bases, V lost 5 bases, and 10 bases had no gene match. This CDR3 contains 15 residues. Per germline, CDR1 SGHAT and CDR2 FQDESV (reference sequence). In nucleotides, the CDR3 is TGTGCCAGCAGCACACCGGGACTAGGAGGGGAGACCCAGTACTTC. Protein product: CASSTPGLGGETQYF.

The chain links TRBV7-9 to TRBJ2-7; D is perhaps TRBD1 (5 bases). Between the trimmed V and J ends, which lost 1 base and 1 base, there was a span of 8 bases. Germline values: CDR1 SEHNR, CDR2 FQNEAQ (reference sequence). The CDR3 totals 14 residues. In DNA, the CDR3 is TGTGCCAGCAGCTTAGAGGACACGTCCTACGAGCAGTACTTC. Its protein product is CASSLEDTSYEQYF.

In its sample, this clone was seen a few times. This sequence joins TRBV7-2 and TRBJ1-2, with 7 positions matching TRBD1. The germline gives CDR1 SGHTA, CDR2 FQGNSA. The CDR3 loop spans 15 amino acids. The V gene end was trimmed by 5 bases and the J gene end by 4 bases; junction bases not matched to a gene: 10. The CDR3 sequence: CASSGGTAGIYGYTF. Here the CDR3 DNA reads TGTGCCAGCAGCGGAGGGACAGCCGGAATCTATGGCTACACCTTC.

This clone was observed a few times. V is TRBV18 and J is TRBJ1-4, with D perhaps TRBD1 (5 bases). The CDR3 totals 15 residues. Trimming left V 0 bases short and J 4 bases short, with 9 bases between. CDR1 is KGHSH and CDR2 is LQKENI in the germline V gene. The CDR3 nucleotides are TGTGCCAGCTCACCACCATCCCAGGGTAATGAAAAACTGTTTTTT. Protein sequence: CASSPPSQGNEKLFF.

This clone came up a few times. V gene TRBV28 combines with J gene TRBJ2-1; 11 bases are shared with TRBD2. This CDR3 comprises 15 residues. Trimming at V came to 6 bases and at J to 9 bases, leaving 10 bases not matched to a gene. The germline gives CDR1 MDHEN, CDR2 SYDVKM. CDR3 sequence: CASSPSLAGVGEQFF. DNA for the CDR3: TGTGCCAGCAGCCCATCACTAGCGGGAGTCGGTGAGCAGTTCTTC.